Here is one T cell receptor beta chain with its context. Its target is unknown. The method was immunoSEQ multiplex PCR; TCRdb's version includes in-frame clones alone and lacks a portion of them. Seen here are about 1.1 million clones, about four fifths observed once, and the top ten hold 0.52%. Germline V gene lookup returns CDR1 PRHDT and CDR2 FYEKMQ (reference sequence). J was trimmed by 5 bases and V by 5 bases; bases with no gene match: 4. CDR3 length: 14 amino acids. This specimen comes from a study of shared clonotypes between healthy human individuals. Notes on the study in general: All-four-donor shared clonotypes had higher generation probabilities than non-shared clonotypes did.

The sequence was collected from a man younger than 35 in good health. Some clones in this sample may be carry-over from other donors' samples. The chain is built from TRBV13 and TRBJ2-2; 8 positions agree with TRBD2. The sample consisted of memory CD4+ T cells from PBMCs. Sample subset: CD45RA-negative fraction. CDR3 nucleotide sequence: TGTGCCAGCAGCCCCCCGGGAGGGACCGGGGAGCTGTTTTTT. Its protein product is CASSPPGGTGELFF.